This record concerns one T cell receptor beta chain sequence. This clone was observed a handful of times. Its specific antigen is unknown. No clone much larger than this one lies a single base away; base qualities are absent. The record originates from a study of blood T cell repertoires in COVID-19 (dated by TCRdb to about 2020). In the study overall: Samples from collaborators originated in the United States, Italy and Spain and spanned both the acute and convalescent phases of COVID-19. The material from the prospective study consisted of cDNA or gDNA derived from T cells, B-cell-depleted T cells, or PBMCs. The dataset comprised deeply sampled blood TCRbeta repertoires from subjects exposed to, actively infected with, or recovered from COVID-19. A freely available public database, intended as a resource for researchers studying the immune response to SARS-CoV-2, is where the repertoires were released. The samples were drawn from two sources: the first 160 participants of the ongoing ImmuneRACE study, and 1,254 subjects contributed by 6 global collaborators. A de-identified subject ID, COVID-19 status, age in years and sex were almost always included in the sample metadata. Where available, HLA class I and class II types were obtained from metadata supplied by the sample provider rather than from assay-based typing.

What the study reported, not specific to this receptor: The quantity of clinical and demographic metadata differed by source and by participant and was supplied without curation.

Another Seattle source contributed samples from volunteer blood donors who had recovered from COVID-19. Collaborating institutions collected whole blood in K2EDTA tubes following their own protocols. For TCRbeta analysis, collaborators shipped samples in one of three forms: frozen whole blood, isolated PBMCs, or DNA extracted from either of those sample types. The trim is 3 bases for V and 7 bases for J, with a gap of 10 bases between the germline ends. The CDR3 goes from the cysteine to the phenylalanine over 13 residues. CDR3 DNA is the only sequence kept; it has 39 bases, read in frame from the first base. The immunoSEQ Assay, a bias-controlled multiplex PCR, was used to amplify TCRbeta CDR3 regions from genomic DNA. For the original study's pipeline: Nucleated cell counts per sample were estimated from amplification of reference gene primers within the assay. Sequence reads were collapsed and filtered to measure the absolute abundance of every unique TCRbeta CDR3 rearrangement. For each sample, productive Simpson clonality was calculated by taking the square root of Simpson's diversity index across productive rearrangements. What TCRdb holds here is the immuneACCESS table cut down to in-frame rearrangements. Part of the clones is not present; checked against another copy, under half of the missing clones reflect an unresolved V gene, and the others are unexplained. That table is the source of V, J and clone size, and D and trimming were worked out from the DNA. The sample profile shows a few hundred thousand clones; around 83% of them were found once. Around 2% of the sample rests with the top ten.

Sequencing was performed on peripheral blood. The clonotype originates from a man aged 25 to 40 who had recovered from COVID-19. This receptor chain uses TRBV12-3 or TRBV12-4 and TRBJ2-1; 6 matching bases give a weak D call of TRBD2. The DNA is as follows: TGTGCCAGCAGTTTGGGACTCGGTAATGAGCAGTTCTTC. Translated, it gives CASSLGLGNEQFF.